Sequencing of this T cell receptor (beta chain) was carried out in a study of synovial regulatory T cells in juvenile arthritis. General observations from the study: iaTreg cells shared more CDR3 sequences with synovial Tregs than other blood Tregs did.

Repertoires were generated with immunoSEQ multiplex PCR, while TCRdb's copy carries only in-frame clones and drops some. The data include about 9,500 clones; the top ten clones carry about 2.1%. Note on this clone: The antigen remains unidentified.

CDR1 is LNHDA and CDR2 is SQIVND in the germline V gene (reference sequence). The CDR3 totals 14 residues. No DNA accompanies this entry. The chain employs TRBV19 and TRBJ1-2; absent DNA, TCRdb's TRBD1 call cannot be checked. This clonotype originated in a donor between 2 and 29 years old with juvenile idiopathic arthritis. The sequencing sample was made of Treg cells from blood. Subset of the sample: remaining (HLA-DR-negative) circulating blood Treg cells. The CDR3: CASSRGQSFYGYTF.